This T cell receptor beta chain was identified in a study of shared clonotypes between healthy human individuals. This CDR3 is built from 15 residues. V shed 3 bases and J 2 bases; nucleotides not matched to a gene: 6. CDR1 is SGHNT, CDR2 YYREEE, per germline (reference sequence). When replicate PCRs were run on sorted subsets, they used 200 to 250 ng DNA, tens of thousands of T cell genomes. The repertoire was sequenced with immunoSEQ multiplex PCR; TCRdb's copy has only in-frame clones and lacks some. The sample shows about 1 million clones, approximately 68% of them seen only once. This clone was recorded once.

The sample taken for sequencing was memory CD4+ T cells sorted from blood. The subset was: CD45RA-negative fraction. The origin of this receptor is a young man in good health. The V gene is TRBV5-4, the J gene TRBJ1-1; TRBD1 matches 8 bases. The CDR3 here is CASSSLQGGNTEAFF. The CDR3 DNA is TGTGCCAGCAGCTCCCTACAGGGGGGCAACACTGAAGCTTTCTTT.